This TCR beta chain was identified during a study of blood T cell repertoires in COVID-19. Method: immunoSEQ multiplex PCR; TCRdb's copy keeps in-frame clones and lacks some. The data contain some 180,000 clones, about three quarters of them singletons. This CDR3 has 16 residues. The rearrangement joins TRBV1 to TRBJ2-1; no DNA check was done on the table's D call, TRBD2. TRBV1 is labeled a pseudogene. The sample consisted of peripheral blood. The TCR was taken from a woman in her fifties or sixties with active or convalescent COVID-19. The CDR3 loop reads CTSSQGVAGQDNEQFF. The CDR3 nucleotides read TGCACCAGCAGCCAAGGGGTAGCGGGGCAAGACAATGAGCAGTTCTTC.